The clone carrying this TCR beta chain was recorded at least ten times. The sample comes from a study of blood T cell repertoires in COVID-19. Study background: Acute-phase and convalescent COVID-19 samples originated in the United States, Italy and Spain.

There are 14 residues in the CDR3. V was clipped by 5 bases and J by 7 bases; unmatched bases: 5. The germline V gene has CDR1 SGHTA and CDR2 FQGNSA. Per the study methods: Nucleated cell counts were estimated from reference gene primer amplification. Data came from immunoSEQ multiplex PCR; TCRdb stores just in-frame clones and leaves some out. The V and J calls and clone size were taken over from that table, and D and trimming were inferred from the DNA. The sample has about 93,000 clones, around 90% seen once. The Seattle site enrolled patients during active infection and followed them longitudinally.

The V call is TRBV7-2, the J call TRBJ2-1, with 10 bases aligning to TRBD1. This sequence originates from a man aged 55 to 70 with COVID-19, enrolled during active disease. The material sequenced was peripheral blood. The CDR3 nucleotides read TGTGCCAGCAGCACGACAGGGGGCCGTAATGAGCAGTTCTTC. It codes for CASSTTGGRNEQFF.